The 24 T cell receptor beta chains reported below all come from one sample, sequenced in a study of T cells in Graves' hyperthyroidism and ophthalmopathy. Regions amplified from RNA transcripts were the TCR beta CDR3 regions. HTBI primers were used for first-round RT-PCR of the TCR CDR3. TCRdb used MiXCR to reprocess the multiplex PCR reads, holding one entry per CDR3 protein. The table records under 70,000 distinct CDR3 sequences, roughly 58% of them present only once. Sequenced input: blood. Receptors originate from a woman aged 55-75 years with Graves' ophthalmopathy.

This clonotype was seen many times. At one end the junction does not follow the germline gene, possibly because of a read error. V and J are TRBV15 and TRBJ1-6; D unclear. The length of the CDR3 is 16 residues. The germline gives CDR1 LNHNV, CDR2 YYDKDF (reference sequence). The CDR3 DNA sequence: TGTGCCACCAGCAGAGATTGGAGCTCCTATAATTCACCCCCCCACTTT. Translating it yields CATSRDWSSYNSPPHF.

CDR3 sequence reads: CASSFSGETQYF. In DNA form, the CDR3 reads TGTGCCAGCAGTTTCAGTGGGGAGACCCAGTACTTC. The V and J genes are TRBV12-3 or TRBV12-4 and TRBJ2-5; D remains ambiguous. This CDR3 has 12 residues. Deletions cut 3 bases from V and 5 bases from J, with 7 bases between.

This chain connects TRBV12-3 or TRBV12-4 to TRBJ1-1; D is unclear. The CDR3 is 10 residues long. Trimming removed 8 bases from V and 2 bases from J, with 3 bases in between. Here the CDR3 DNA reads TGTGCCAGCGGTAACACTGAAGCTTTCTTT. Protein sequence: CASGNTEAFF.

Regarding this clonotype: The conserved phenylalanine or tryptophan is not found at the CDR3 terminus, so this likely reflects a read error. The chain joins TRBV6-6 to TRBJ1-4; D unresolved. CDR1 and CDR2 from the germline V gene are MNHNY and SVGAGI (reference sequence). CDR3 size: 14 residues. V was cut by 6 bases and J by 0 bases, with 8 bases left in between. CDR3 amino acids: CASSPLATNEKLFL. CDR3 bases: TGTGCCAGCAGCCCCCTTGCAACTAATGAAAAACTGTTTCTT.

This clonotype was seen many times. The rearrangement joins TRBV2 to TRBJ2-1; D might be TRBD2 (5 bases). Germline CDR1 reads SNHLY; CDR2 reads FYNNEI. The CDR3 has 13 residues. Trimming took off 8 bases at V and 6 bases at J, with 14 bases between the two ends. This CDR3 reads CASRIGGPNEQFF. The DNA of the CDR3 is TGTGCCAGCCGAATAGGAGGTCCCAATGAGCAGTTCTTC.

Regarding this clonotype: Since no conserved phenylalanine or tryptophan closes the CDR3, a read error is the likely cause. The chain combines TRBV5-6 with TRBJ2-5, with D hard to call. The CDR3 covers 12 residues. Germline CDR1 and CDR2: SGHDT and YYEEEE. The CDR3 protein is CASSLGRETQYL. As DNA, the CDR3 is TGTGCTAGCAGCTTAGGCAGAGAGACCCAGTACTTA.

There are many counts of this clonotype. V and J are TRBV9 and TRBJ2-5; 7 bases align to TRBD1. The CDR3 sequence is 16 residues long. The ends lost 0 bases at V and 3 bases at J; junction bases unmatched: 8. Germline CDR1 and CDR2: SGDLS and YYNGEE. CDR3 nucleotides: TGTGCCAGCAGCGTAGATACCGGGACAGACAAAGAGACCCAGTACTTC. Translated: CASSVDTGTDKETQYF.

This clonotype was recorded many times. V gene TRBV2 combines with J gene TRBJ2-5; perhaps TRBD2 as D (6 bases). This CDR3 region has 12 residues. Trimming stripped 4 bases from V and 7 bases from J, with 10 bases between. Germline V gene lookup returns CDR1 SNHLY and CDR2 FYNNEI. The CDR3 here is CASSGSGRTQYF. The CDR3 DNA follows: TGTGCCAGCAGTGGTAGCGGACGGACCCAGTACTTC.

This clonotype was recorded at least ten times. The chain has TRBV6-5 and TRBJ2-1, with TRBD1 matching over 9 bases. Germline CDR1 reads MNHEY; CDR2 reads SVGAGI. The CDR3 totals 14 residues. With 2 bases clipped from V and 8 bases from J, the junction kept 4 bases outside the gene matches. CDR3 DNA sequence: TGTGCCAGCAGTTACAGAAGACAGGGGGATGAGCAGTTCTTC. It encodes CASSYRRQGDEQFF.

This clonotype was detected ten times or more. This chain joins TRBV11-3 and TRBJ2-5, with 8 nucleotides matching TRBD1. The CDR3 sequence is 15 residues long. Germline V gives CDR1 SGHNT, CDR2 YENEEA. Trimming cost V 2 bases and J 5 bases; bases outside gene matches: 7. This chain's CDR3 is CASSLQGALGETQYF. CDR3 coding DNA: TGTGCCAGCAGCTTACAGGGGGCCTTAGGCGAGACCCAGTACTTC. The whole variable domain, filled in from reference TRBV11-3 and TRBJ2-5, reads EAGVVQSPRYKIIEKKQPVAFWCNPISGHNTLYWYLQNLGQGPELLIRYENEEAVDDSQLPKDRFSAERLKGVDSTLKIQPAELGDSAVYLCASSLQGALGETQYFGPGTRLLVL.

As for this clonotype: Mismatch with germline at one junction end may stem from a read error. V and J are TRBV11-2 and TRBJ1-3; TRBD1 might be the D (5 bases). Germline V gene sequence: CDR1 SGHAT, CDR2 FQNNGV. The CDR3 is made up of 17 amino acids. CDR3 DNA: TGTGCCAGCAGCCAATGGGGCAGACACCTTACTGGAAACGCCATATATTTT. It specifies CASSQWGRHLTGNAIYF.

This clonotype was detected many times. The gene calls are TRBV4-3 and TRBJ2-3, with D perhaps TRBD1 (6 bases). The V end lost 3 bases, the J end lost 6 bases, and 16 bases lay between the germline ends. CDR3 length equals 15 residues. Germline V gives CDR1 LGHNA, CDR2 YSLEER. CDR3 bases: TGCGCCAGCAGCCAGAGGACAGCCCAAAAGGATACGCAGTATTTT. This codes for CASSQRTAQKDTQYF.

This clonotype was seen ten or more times. CDR3 in DNA: TGTGCCAGTAGACTCGGGGGACAAGGACTGGGCGGGGAGCTGTTTTTT. As protein: CASRLGGQGLGGELFF. The chain uses TRBV19 and TRBJ2-2; the D gene could be TRBD1 or TRBD2 (6 bases each). The CDR3 runs to 16 residues. V gave up 6 bases and J gave up 7 bases, with 21 bases separating them. Germline V gives CDR1 LNHDA, CDR2 SQIVND (reference sequence).

This clonotype showed up many times. A much larger clone lies one base from this, so it may be a read error. This sequence joins TRBV4-3 and TRBJ2-5; 10 nucleotides line up with TRBD2. Germline lookup yields CDR1 LGHNA and CDR2 YSLEER. This CDR3 is 15 amino acids long. With V trimmed by 3 bases and J by 7 bases, 8 bases remained unmatched. CDR3 amino acids: CASSQRWASGGTQYF. DNA of the CDR3: TGCGCCAGCAGCCAGAGATGGGCTAGCGGGGGGACCCAGTACTTC.

This clonotype was recorded at least ten times. Being one base from a much bigger clone, this may be a read error. V and J are TRBV7-9 and TRBJ2-1; weak D call: TRBD2 (6 bases). The V gene lost 5 bases and the J gene lost 7 bases, with 18 bases spanning the gap. This CDR3 is 15 amino acids long. The germline V gene has CDR1 SEHNR and CDR2 FQNEAQ (reference sequence). The CDR3 nucleotides are TGTGCCAGCAGCCCCCCAGGCATTCGGGGGAATGAGCAGTTCTTC. Translating gives CASSPPGIRGNEQFF.

The V and J genes are TRBV24-1 and TRBJ1-2; 9 bases line up with TRBD1. The CDR3 totals 15 residues. The V gene's germline CDR1 is KGHDR and CDR2 SFDVKD. Germline trimming cut 4 bases from V and 8 bases from J; bases unmatched to any gene: 10. CDR3 region: CATSDPRGTGTGYTF. Here the CDR3 DNA reads TGTGCCACCAGTGACCCTCGCGGGACAGGGACCGGCTACACCTTC.

This clonotype was counted at least ten times. The chain couples TRBV20-1 to TRBJ2-6, with TRBD1 identical over 8 bases. The V gene end was trimmed by 5 bases and the J gene end by 0 bases; junction bases not matched to a gene: 9. CDR1 is DFQATT and CDR2 is SNEGSKA in the germline V gene (reference sequence). The CDR3 has 17 residues. The CDR3 DNA reads as TGCAGTGCTCCCCCGACAGGGGATCCCTCTGGGGCCAACGTCCTGACTTTC. It is translated as CSAPPTGDPSGANVLTF.

This clonotype occurred many times. The chain combines TRBV20-1 with TRBJ1-5; D not resolved. This CDR3 is 13 amino acids long. Per germline, CDR1 DFQATT and CDR2 SNEGSKA (reference sequence). With 6 bases removed from V and 7 bases from J, the gap between germline ends came to 16 bases. This CDR3 is CSASRRGAQPQHF. CDR3 DNA: TGCAGTGCGTCCCGACGGGGAGCGCAGCCCCAGCATTTT.

This clonotype was observed at least ten times. The gene calls are TRBV7-2 and TRBJ2-1; D gene unclear. Germline CDR1 and CDR2: SGHTA and FQGNSA. The CDR3 loop spans 13 amino acids. Between the trimmed V and J ends, which lost 7 bases and 5 bases, there was a span of 12 bases. CDR3 bases: TGTGCCAGCAAACCGACTGGTGACAATGAGCAGTTCTTC. Amino acid sequence: CASKPTGDNEQFF.

As regards this clonotype: The final CDR3 position lacks the conserved phenylalanine or tryptophan, pointing to a likely read error. The limits of the CDR3 on the DNA are not certain, so only TCRdb's listed CDR3 is given. The CDR3 loop reads CASSLDLGL. V and J are TRBV5-1 and TRBJ2-6. CDR1 is SGHRS and CDR2 is YFSETQ in the germline V gene. The CDR3 comprises 9 residues, both ends counted.

In its sample, this clonotype was seen many times. V usage is TRBV28 and J usage is TRBJ2-7; D call uncertain. The CDR3 extends over 15 amino acids. Germline V gene lookup returns CDR1 MDHEN and CDR2 SYDVKM. V lost 1 base to trimming and J lost 1 base, with 11 bases between them. The CDR3 loop reads CASSLYSIKSYEQYF. In nucleotides, the CDR3 is TGTGCCAGCAGTTTATATAGCATTAAGTCCTACGAGCAGTACTTC. Full variable domain (rest looked up from reference TRBV28 and TRBJ2-7): DVKVTQSSRYLVKRTGEKVFLECVQDMDHENMFWYRQDPGLGLRLIYFSYDVKMKEKGDIPEGYSVSREKKERFSLILESASTNQTSMYLCASSLYSIKSYEQYFGPGTRLTVT.

On this clonotype: One end of the junction varies from germline; a read error may be responsible. The chain uses TRBV9 and TRBJ1-1; D perhaps matches TRBD1 (5 bases). This CDR3 spans 16 amino acids. CDR1 is SGDLS, CDR2 YYNGEE, per germline. The CDR3 DNA reads as TGTGCCAGCAGCGTGGGGGATAGCATACCGAACACTGAAGCTTCCTTT. Protein: CASSVGDSIPNTEASF. Using reference TRBV9 and TRBJ1-1 for the parts outside the CDR3, the full variable domain is DSGVTQTPKHLITATGQRVTLRCSPRSGDLSVYWYQQSLDQGLQFLIQYYNGEERAKGNILERFSAQQFPDLHSELNLSSLELGDSALYFCASSVGDSIPNTEASFGQGTRLTVV.

A remark on this clonotype: The conserved phenylalanine or tryptophan normally closing the CDR3 is absent here, so this likely arose from a read error. The DNA is left out, because the CDR3 cannot be placed on it with certainty; the CDR3 is given as TCRdb lists it. CDR3 loop: CSARRGGL. The gene calls are TRBV20-1 and TRBJ2-2; TRBD1, as called in the table, went unchecked against the DNA. The CDR3 numbers 8 amino acids, ends counted. Per the germline V gene, CDR1 is DFQATT and CDR2 is SNEGSKA (reference sequence).

Ten or more counts support this clonotype. The chain recombines TRBV20-1 with TRBJ2-5, with 10 bases that match TRBD1. Germline V gene data show CDR1 as DFQATT and CDR2 as SNEGSKA (reference sequence). The CDR3 runs to 13 residues. V lost 6 bases and J lost 5; bases outside the gene matches: 6. Here the CDR3 DNA reads TGCAGTGCCCCCGGGACAGGGGACGAGACCCAGTACTTC. It codes for CSAPGTGDETQYF.